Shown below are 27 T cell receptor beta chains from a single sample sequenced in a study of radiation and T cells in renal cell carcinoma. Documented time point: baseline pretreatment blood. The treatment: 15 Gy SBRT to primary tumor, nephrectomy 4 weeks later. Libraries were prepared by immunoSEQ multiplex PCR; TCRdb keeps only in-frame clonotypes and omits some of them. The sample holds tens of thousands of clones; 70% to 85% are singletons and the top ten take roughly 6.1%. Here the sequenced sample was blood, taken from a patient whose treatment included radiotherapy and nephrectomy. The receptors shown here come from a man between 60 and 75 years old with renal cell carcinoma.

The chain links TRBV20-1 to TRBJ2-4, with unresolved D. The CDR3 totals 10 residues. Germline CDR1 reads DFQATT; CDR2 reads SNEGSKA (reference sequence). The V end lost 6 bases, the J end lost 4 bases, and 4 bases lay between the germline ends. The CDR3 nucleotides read TGCAGTGCCAGGAAAAACATTCAGTACTTC. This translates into CSARKNIQYF.

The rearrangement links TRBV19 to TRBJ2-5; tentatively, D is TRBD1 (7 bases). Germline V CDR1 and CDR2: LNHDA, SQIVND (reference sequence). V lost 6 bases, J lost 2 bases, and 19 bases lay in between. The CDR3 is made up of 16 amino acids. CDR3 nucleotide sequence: TGTGCCAGTAGCGTACAGGGGCAGGAGGGACAAGAGACCCAGTACTTC. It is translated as CASSVQGQEGQETQYF.

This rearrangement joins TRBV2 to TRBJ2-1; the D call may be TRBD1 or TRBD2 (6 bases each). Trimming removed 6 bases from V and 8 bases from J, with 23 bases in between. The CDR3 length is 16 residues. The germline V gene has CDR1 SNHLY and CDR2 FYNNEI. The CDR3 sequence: CASSAQGRPPLDEQFF. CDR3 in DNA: TGTGCCAGCAGCGCCCAGGGGAGGCCTCCGTTGGATGAGCAGTTCTTC. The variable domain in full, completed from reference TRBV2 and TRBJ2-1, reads EPEVTQTPSHQVTQMGQEVILRCVPISNHLYFYWYRQILGQKVEFLVSFYNNEISEKSEIFDDQFSVERPDGSNFTLKIRSTKLEDSAMYFCASSAQGRPPLDEQFFGPGTRLTVL.

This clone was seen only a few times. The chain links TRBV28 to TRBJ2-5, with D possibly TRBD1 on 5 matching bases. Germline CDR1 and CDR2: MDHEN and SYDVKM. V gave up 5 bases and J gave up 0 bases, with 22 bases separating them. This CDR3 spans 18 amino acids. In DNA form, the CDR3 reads TGTGCCAGCAGTCTACACCAGTGGGGAAGACAGTACCAAGAGACCCAGTACTTC. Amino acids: CASSLHQWGRQYQETQYF. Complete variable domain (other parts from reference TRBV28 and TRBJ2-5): DVKVTQSSRYLVKRTGEKVFLECVQDMDHENMFWYRQDPGLGLRLIYFSYDVKMKEKGDIPEGYSVSREKKERFSLILESASTNQTSMYLCASSLHQWGRQYQETQYFGPGTRLLVL.

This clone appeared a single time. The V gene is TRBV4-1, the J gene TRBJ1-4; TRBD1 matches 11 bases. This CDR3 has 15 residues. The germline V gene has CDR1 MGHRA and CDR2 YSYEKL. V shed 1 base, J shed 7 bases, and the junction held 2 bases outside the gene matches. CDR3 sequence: CASSQGDRGTEKLFF. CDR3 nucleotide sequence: TGCGCCAGCAGCCAAGGGGACAGGGGGACTGAAAAACTGTTTTTT.

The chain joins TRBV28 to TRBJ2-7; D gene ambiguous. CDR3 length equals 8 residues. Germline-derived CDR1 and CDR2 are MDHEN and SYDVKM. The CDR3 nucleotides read TGTCCCGGATACGAGCAGTACTTC. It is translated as CPGYEQYF.

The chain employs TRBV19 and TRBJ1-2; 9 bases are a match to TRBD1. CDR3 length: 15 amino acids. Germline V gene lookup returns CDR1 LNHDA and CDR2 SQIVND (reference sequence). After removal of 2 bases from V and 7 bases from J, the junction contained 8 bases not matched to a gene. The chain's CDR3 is CASSILVQGAPGYTF. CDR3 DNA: TGTGCCAGTAGTATATTGGTACAGGGGGCGCCTGGCTACACCTTC.

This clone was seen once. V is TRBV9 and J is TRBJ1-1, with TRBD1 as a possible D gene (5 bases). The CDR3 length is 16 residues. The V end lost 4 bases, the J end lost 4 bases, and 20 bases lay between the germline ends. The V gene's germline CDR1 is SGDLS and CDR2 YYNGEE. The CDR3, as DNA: TGTGCCAGCAGCCCCCTACTGGGCCCCGGGGGCACTGAAGCTTTCTTT. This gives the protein CASSPLLGPGGTEAFF.

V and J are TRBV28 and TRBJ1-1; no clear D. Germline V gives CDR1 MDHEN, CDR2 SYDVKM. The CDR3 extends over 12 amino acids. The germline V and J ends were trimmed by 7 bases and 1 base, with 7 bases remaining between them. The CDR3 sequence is CASIVPNTEAFF. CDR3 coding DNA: TGTGCCAGCATTGTACCGAACACTGAAGCTTTCTTT.

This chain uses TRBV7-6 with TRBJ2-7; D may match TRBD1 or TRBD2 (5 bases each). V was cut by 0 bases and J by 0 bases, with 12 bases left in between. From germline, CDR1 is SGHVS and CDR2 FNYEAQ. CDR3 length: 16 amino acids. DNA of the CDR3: TGTGCCAGCAGCTTAGCGTGGGGGAATGGCTCCTACGAGCAGTACTTC. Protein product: CASSLAWGNGSYEQYF.

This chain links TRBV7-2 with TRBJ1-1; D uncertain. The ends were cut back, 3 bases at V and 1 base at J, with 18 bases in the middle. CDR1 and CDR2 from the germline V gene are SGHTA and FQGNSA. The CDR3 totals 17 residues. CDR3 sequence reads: CASSFYSRRLTNTEAFF. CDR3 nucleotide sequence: TGTGCCAGCAGCTTTTACTCGCGCAGACTCACGAACACTGAAGCTTTCTTT.

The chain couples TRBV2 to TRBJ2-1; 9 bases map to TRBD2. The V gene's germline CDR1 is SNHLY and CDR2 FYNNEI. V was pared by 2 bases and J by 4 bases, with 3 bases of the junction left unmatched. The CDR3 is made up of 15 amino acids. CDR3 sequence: CASSEQAGGYNEQFF. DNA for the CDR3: TGTGCCAGCAGTGAACAGGCGGGAGGGTACAATGAGCAGTTCTTC.

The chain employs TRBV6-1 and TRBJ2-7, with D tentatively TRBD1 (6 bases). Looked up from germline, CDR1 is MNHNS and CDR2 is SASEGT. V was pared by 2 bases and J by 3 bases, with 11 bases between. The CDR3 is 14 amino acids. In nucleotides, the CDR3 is TGTGCCAGCAGTGAAAGGTTAGGGGGCTACGAGCAGTACTTC. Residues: CASSERLGGYEQYF.

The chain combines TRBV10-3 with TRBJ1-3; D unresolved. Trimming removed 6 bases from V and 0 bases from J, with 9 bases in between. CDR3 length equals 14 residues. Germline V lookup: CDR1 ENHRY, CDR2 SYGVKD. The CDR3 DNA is TGTGCCATCAGACCCGGGAGCTCTGGAAACACCATATATTTT. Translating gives CAIRPGSSGNTIYF.

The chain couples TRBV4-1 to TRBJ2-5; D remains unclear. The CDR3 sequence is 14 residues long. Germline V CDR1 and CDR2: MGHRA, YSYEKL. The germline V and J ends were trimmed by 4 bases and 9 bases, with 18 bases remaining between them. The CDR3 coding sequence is TGCGCCAGCAGCCTTCCCCGTCCTAGAGAACCCCAGTACTTC. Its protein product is CASSLPRPREPQYF.

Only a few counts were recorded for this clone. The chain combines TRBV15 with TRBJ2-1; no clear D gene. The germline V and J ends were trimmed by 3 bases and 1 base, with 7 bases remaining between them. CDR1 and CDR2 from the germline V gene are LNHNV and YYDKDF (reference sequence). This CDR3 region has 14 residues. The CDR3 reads CATSRALSYNEQFF. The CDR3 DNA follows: TGTGCCACCAGCAGGGCCCTATCCTACAATGAGCAGTTCTTC.

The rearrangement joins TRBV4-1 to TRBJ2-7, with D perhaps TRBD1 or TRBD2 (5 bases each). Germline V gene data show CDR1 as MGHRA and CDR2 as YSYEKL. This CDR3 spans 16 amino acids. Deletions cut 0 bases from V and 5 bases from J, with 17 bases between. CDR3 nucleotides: TGCGCCAGCAGCCAAGATCTGTGGGACGCCCTCCACGAGCAGTACTTC. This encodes CASSQDLWDALHEQYF.

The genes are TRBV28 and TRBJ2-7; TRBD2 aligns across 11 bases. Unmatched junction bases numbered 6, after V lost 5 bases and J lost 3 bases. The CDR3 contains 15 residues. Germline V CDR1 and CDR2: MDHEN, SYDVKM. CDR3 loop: CASSGPGLAVYEQYF. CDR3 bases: TGTGCCAGCAGTGGCCCGGGACTAGCGGTCTACGAGCAGTACTTC.

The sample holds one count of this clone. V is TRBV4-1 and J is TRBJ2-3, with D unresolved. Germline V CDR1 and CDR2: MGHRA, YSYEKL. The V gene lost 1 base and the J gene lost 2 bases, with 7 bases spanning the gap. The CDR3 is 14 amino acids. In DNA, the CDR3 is TGCGCCAGCAGCCAAGTCTTTTCCACAGATACGCAGTATTTT. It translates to CASSQVFSTDTQYF.

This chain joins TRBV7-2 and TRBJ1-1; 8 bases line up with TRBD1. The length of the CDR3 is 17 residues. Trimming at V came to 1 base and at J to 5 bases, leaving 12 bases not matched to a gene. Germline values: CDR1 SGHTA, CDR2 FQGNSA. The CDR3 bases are TGTGCCAGCAGCTTAGGGACCCGACAGGGGAGAAGGACTGAAGCTTTCTTT. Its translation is CASSLGTRQGRRTEAFF.

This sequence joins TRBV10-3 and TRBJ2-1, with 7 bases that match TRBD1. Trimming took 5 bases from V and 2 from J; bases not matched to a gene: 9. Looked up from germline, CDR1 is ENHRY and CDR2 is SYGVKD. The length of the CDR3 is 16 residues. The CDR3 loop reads CAISSSDRTPYNEQFF. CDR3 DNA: TGTGCCATCAGTAGTTCGGACAGGACGCCCTACAATGAGCAGTTCTTC.

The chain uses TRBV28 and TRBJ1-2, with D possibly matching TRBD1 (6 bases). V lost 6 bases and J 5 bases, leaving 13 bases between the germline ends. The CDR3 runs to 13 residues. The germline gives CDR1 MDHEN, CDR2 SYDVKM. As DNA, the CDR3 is TGTGCCAGCAGCCCACCTGGACAGTATGGCTACACCTTC. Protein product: CASSPPGQYGYTF.

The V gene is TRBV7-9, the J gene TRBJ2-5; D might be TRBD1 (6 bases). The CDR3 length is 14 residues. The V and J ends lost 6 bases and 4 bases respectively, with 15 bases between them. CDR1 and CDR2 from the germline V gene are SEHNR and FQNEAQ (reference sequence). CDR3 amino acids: CASRKSQGRETQYF. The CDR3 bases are TGTGCCAGCAGGAAATCACAGGGCAGAGAGACCCAGTACTTC.

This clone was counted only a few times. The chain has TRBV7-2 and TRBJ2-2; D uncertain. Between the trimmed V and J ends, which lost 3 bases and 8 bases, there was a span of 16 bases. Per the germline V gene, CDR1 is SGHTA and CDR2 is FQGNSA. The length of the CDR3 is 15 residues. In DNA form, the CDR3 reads TGTGCCAGCAGCTTCGGGCCGAGTGGGTCTGGGGAGCTGTTTTTT. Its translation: CASSFGPSGSGELFF.

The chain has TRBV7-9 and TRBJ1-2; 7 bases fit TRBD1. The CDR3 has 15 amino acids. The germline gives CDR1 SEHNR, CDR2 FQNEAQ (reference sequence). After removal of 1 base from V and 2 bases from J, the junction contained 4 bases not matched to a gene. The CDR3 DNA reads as TGTGCCAGCAGCTTAGAAACAGGGGCCAACTATGGCTACACCTTC. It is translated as CASSLETGANYGYTF.

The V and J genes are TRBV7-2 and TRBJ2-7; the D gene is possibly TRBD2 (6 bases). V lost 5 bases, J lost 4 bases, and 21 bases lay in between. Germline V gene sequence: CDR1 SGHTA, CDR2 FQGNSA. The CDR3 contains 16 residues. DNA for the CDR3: TGTGCCAGCAGCCCCCACGGTGGCGGGATTTTGTACGAGCAGTACTTC. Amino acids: CASSPHGGGILYEQYF.

In nucleotides, the CDR3 is TGCAGCGCCGGCGGGAGGGCCGGCACAGATACGCAGTATTTT. This gives the protein CSAGGRAGTDTQYF. The chain links TRBV29-1 to TRBJ2-3; TRBD2 agrees at 9 bases. V trimming: 7 bases; J trimming: 1 base; junction bases outside the gene matches: 6. The CDR3 sequence is 14 residues long. Germline lookup yields CDR1 SQVTM and CDR2 ANQGSEA.